Below are 31 T cell receptor beta chains sequenced from a single sample in a study of T-cell memory formation after mild COVID-19. A single record per CDR3 protein comes from TCRdb applying MiXCR to the 5' RACE reads. The data contain hundreds of thousands of distinct CDR3 sequences, about 16% of them singletons. The sample was PBMCs or a T cell subset sorted from them (not recorded which). These receptors were obtained from a man in his late teens or twenties who had mild COVID-19 (a few samples of this study predate the infection). Cell type and time point are not known.

This clonotype has ten or more counts. Germline and junction disagree at one end, which may indicate a read error. The genes are TRBV11-2 and TRBJ2-3, with 8 nucleotides matching TRBD2. CDR3 length: 15 residues. The germline V gene encodes CDR1 SGHAT and CDR2 FQNNGV. CDR3 amino acids: CASSPQLAGTNTQYF. CDR3 DNA: TGTGCCAGCAGCCCCCAGCTAGCGGGCACAAATACGCAGTATTTT.

The chain uses TRBV5-6 and TRBJ2-7; D remains unclear. Trimming removed 4 bases from V and 3 bases from J, with 14 bases in between. This CDR3 spans 14 amino acids. Germline CDR1 reads SGHDT; CDR2 reads YYEEEE. The CDR3 DNA reads as TGTGCCAGCAGCCCCCGAATGCAGGTCTACGAGCAGTACTTC. Protein: CASSPRMQVYEQYF.

In this sample, this clonotype turned up a few times. CDR3 sequence (DNA): TGTGCCAGCAGCCTAGGGGGGCCTCGGGCAGATACGCAGTATTTT. This translates into CASSLGGPRADTQYF. The genes are TRBV5-4 and TRBJ2-3; D tentatively fits TRBD1 or TRBD2 (6 bases each). The CDR3 has 15 amino acids. Germline-derived CDR1 and CDR2 are SGHNT and YYREEE (reference sequence). V lost 4 bases and J lost 4, with 16 bases in between.

This clonotype appeared a few times. The genes are TRBV6-5 and TRBJ2-7, with TRBD1 as a possible D gene (6 bases). The CDR3 totals 14 residues. V lost 0 bases and J 2 bases, leaving 8 bases between the germline ends. Germline V CDR1 and CDR2: MNHEY, SVGAGI. The CDR3 DNA sequence: TGTGCCAGCAGTTACTCTGGGGGCCCCTACGAGCAGTACTTC. The encoded protein is CASSYSGGPYEQYF.

The chain combines TRBV28 with TRBJ2-5, with D possibly matching TRBD1 (7 bases). V dropped 5 bases and J dropped 2 bases, with 15 bases sitting between them. Germline-derived CDR1 and CDR2 are MDHEN and SYDVKM. This CDR3 is 15 amino acids long. Written as DNA, the CDR3 is TGTGCCAGCAGTGGGACTGGGACAGTGCAAGAGACCCAGTACTTC. It encodes CASSGTGTVQETQYF.

The J gene is TRBJ1-2, the V gene TRBV28; D may be TRBD1 (6 bases). Looked up from germline, CDR1 is MDHEN and CDR2 is SYDVKM. Deletions cut 10 bases from V and 2 bases from J, with 11 bases between. The length of the CDR3 is 12 residues. The CDR3 spells CAIQDRNYGYTF. The DNA for the CDR3 is TGTGCCATCCAGGACAGAAACTATGGCTACACCTTC.

In this sample, this clonotype turned up a few times. J is TRBJ1-4 and V is TRBV6-5; D may be TRBD1 (6 bases). The CDR3 has 15 amino acids. The germline V gene has CDR1 MNHEY and CDR2 SVGAGI. V shed 3 bases and J shed 7 bases, with 15 bases lying between them. CDR3 residues: CASSYGGAGIEKLFF. The CDR3 DNA follows: TGTGCCAGCAGTTATGGGGGCGCCGGAATTGAAAAACTGTTTTTT.

The chain links TRBV7-2 to TRBJ2-7, with D hard to call. Trimming left V 10 bases short and J 2 bases short, with 9 bases between. This CDR3 is built from 11 residues. Germline V gene lookup returns CDR1 SGHTA and CDR2 FQGNSA. The CDR3 DNA follows: TGTGCCACCTCCCGGGCCTACGAGCAGTACTTC. Protein product: CATSRAYEQYF.

This clonotype was recorded a few times. The genes are TRBV28 and TRBJ2-5; 7 bases line up with TRBD2. The CDR3 consists of 16 residues. Germline values: CDR1 MDHEN, CDR2 SYDVKM. Losses at the gene ends were 2 bases for V and 5 bases for J; bases not matched to a gene: 11. CDR3 loop: CASSLGGGGGGETQYF. As DNA, the CDR3 is TGTGCCAGCAGTTTAGGGGGGGGAGGTGGCGGTGAGACCCAGTACTTC.

This clonotype showed up many times. The chain recombines TRBV25-1 with TRBJ1-2; D uncertain. This CDR3 region has 13 residues. V was trimmed by 4 bases and J by 4 bases, leaving 10 bases between them. Germline CDR1 MGHDK, CDR2 SYGVNS. DNA of the CDR3: TGTGCCAGCAGTGGTTTACAGTTCTATGGCTACACCTTC. Translation gives CASSGLQFYGYTF.

This clonotype came up a few times. CDR3 coding DNA: TGCGCCAGCAGCTCGGGACAGGCAGCTAACTATGGCTACACCTTC. Translating gives CASSSGQAANYGYTF. The rearrangement uses TRBV5-1 and TRBJ1-2; 8 bases align to TRBD1. Germline V CDR1 and CDR2: SGHRS, YFSETQ. With 3 bases clipped from V and 0 bases from J, the junction kept 4 bases outside the gene matches. The CDR3 is 15 residues long.

This clonotype has more than one count but fewer than ten. The J gene is TRBJ2-3, the V gene TRBV4-1; D uncertain. CDR1 MGHRA and CDR2 YSYEKL come from the germline V gene. CDR3 length: 15 residues. Trimming removed 3 bases at V and 0 bases at J, with 10 bases between. The CDR3 sequence: CASSQTPTSTDTQYF. The DNA for the CDR3 is TGCGCCAGCAGCCAGACACCGACCAGCACAGATACGCAGTATTTT.

The V and J genes are TRBV28 and TRBJ1-1; 7 bases match TRBD1. Germline CDR1 and CDR2: MDHEN and SYDVKM. This CDR3 region has 15 residues. After removal of 2 bases from V and 10 bases from J, the junction contained 13 bases not matched to a gene. For the CDR3, the DNA is TGTGCCAGCAGTTTAGGGAAGGAGGGGGCGCGGGGAGCTTTCTTT. It is translated as CASSLGKEGARGAFF.

This clonotype was seen more than once but under ten times. This rearrangement joins TRBV6-1 to TRBJ2-3; D is perhaps TRBD2 (5 bases). The CDR3 is 16 amino acids. Germline V gives CDR1 MNHNS, CDR2 SASEGT. V lost 7 bases and J lost 0, with 17 bases in between. CDR3 bases: TGTGCCAGCAAGGAGGTGGGCCCGCCTAGCACAGATACGCAGTATTTT. Translation: CASKEVGPPSTDTQYF.

In DNA, the CDR3 is TGTGCCAGCAGGGAGACCCGTCTCGAGACCCAGTACTTC. It specifies CASRETRLETQYF. The chain combines TRBV2 with TRBJ2-5; D gene ambiguous. The CDR3 totals 13 residues. Germline V gives CDR1 SNHLY, CDR2 FYNNEI. The germline V and J ends were trimmed by 6 bases and 5 bases, with 13 bases remaining between them.

The chain uses TRBV20-1 and TRBJ2-7; 10 bases align to TRBD2. The germline gives CDR1 DFQATT, CDR2 SNEGSKA (reference sequence). This CDR3 has 14 residues. V shed 3 bases and J 3 bases; nucleotides not matched to a gene: 5. CDR3 in DNA: TGCAGTGCTAGTGGACTAGCGGAAAGCTACGAGCAGTACTTC. This gives the protein CSASGLAESYEQYF.

This clonotype appeared many times. V usage is TRBV20-1 and J usage is TRBJ2-5; possibly TRBD2 for D (6 bases). The length of the CDR3 is 12 residues. Germline-derived CDR1 and CDR2 are DFQATT and SNEGSKA (reference sequence). V gave up 6 bases and J gave up 10 bases, with 18 bases separating them. DNA for the CDR3: TGCAGTGCGTTTAGGGGAGGAGAGGGCCAGTACTTC. It codes for CSAFRGGEGQYF.

This clonotype was detected only a few times. This rearrangement joins TRBV3-1 to TRBJ1-6, with 10 bases lining up with TRBD1. J gave up 10 bases and V 0 bases, and 6 bases lay outside the gene matches. Germline V gene data show CDR1 as LGHDT and CDR2 as YNNKEL (reference sequence). The CDR3 covers 16 residues. Here the CDR3 reads CASSQDRGTGVSPLHF. CDR3 nucleotide sequence: TGTGCCAGCAGCCAAGATAGGGGGACAGGGGTATCACCCCTCCACTTT.

The sample holds a few counts of this clonotype. The chain carries TRBV4-2 and TRBJ2-3, with D hard to call. Germline V lookup: CDR1 LGHNA, CDR2 YNFKEQ. This CDR3 spans 16 amino acids. V shed 0 bases and J shed 0 bases, with 10 bases lying between them. The CDR3 nucleotides are TGTGCCAGCAGCCAAGACGGGCCTCCTAGCACAGATACGCAGTATTTT. Translation gives CASSQDGPPSTDTQYF.

This chain uses TRBV7-9 with TRBJ2-1; 7 bases are a match to TRBD1. This CDR3 comprises 13 residues. Trimming at V came to 1 base and at J to 8 bases, leaving 2 bases not matched to a gene. CDR1 and CDR2 (germline): SEHNR, FQNEAQ (reference sequence). The CDR3: CASSLEGADEQFF. DNA for the CDR3: TGTGCCAGCAGCTTAGAGGGGGCGGATGAGCAGTTCTTC.

This sequence joins TRBV7-2 and TRBJ2-5, with 9 bases matching TRBD1. The germline CDR1 and CDR2 sequences are SGHTA and FQGNSA. V was clipped by 3 bases and J by 5 bases; unmatched bases: 7. CDR3 length: 15 amino acids. CDR3 nucleotides: TGTGCCAGCAGCTTCGACAGGGGGAGGGGGGAGACCCAGTACTTC. Protein sequence: CASSFDRGRGETQYF.

This rearrangement joins TRBV6-5 to TRBJ1-2; maybe TRBD1 (5 bases). CDR1 and CDR2 (germline): MNHEY, SVGAGI. V shed 3 bases and J shed 4 bases, with 9 bases lying between them. CDR3 length equals 13 residues. This CDR3 reads CASSYRQGYGYTF. CDR3 coding DNA: TGTGCCAGCAGTTATAGGCAGGGCTATGGCTACACCTTC.

Only a few counts were recorded for this clonotype. The rearrangement uses TRBV7-9 and TRBJ2-5; 8 bases line up with TRBD2. The V gene end was trimmed by 0 bases and the J gene end by 2 bases; junction bases not matched to a gene: 2. From germline, CDR1 is SEHNR and CDR2 FQNEAQ (reference sequence). The CDR3 runs 15 residues. The CDR3, as DNA: TGTGCCAGCAGCTTAGCGCGGGGGGCTCAAGAGACCCAGTACTTC. Residues: CASSLARGAQETQYF.

This clonotype was picked up a small number of times. The chain links TRBV6-1 to TRBJ1-4, with D possibly TRBD1 on 5 matching bases. The germline CDR1 and CDR2 sequences are MNHNS and SASEGT. The CDR3 is 15 amino acids. Trimming removed 3 bases from V and 5 bases from J, with 13 bases in between. CDR3 protein: CASSDRQGANEKLFF. The DNA for the CDR3 is TGTGCCAGCAGTGATAGGCAGGGTGCCAATGAAAAACTGTTTTTT.

The CDR3 DNA is TGCGCCAGCAGCTTGGTTGCTAGCGGGTACCGAAACTCCTACAATGAGCAGTTCTTC. It encodes CASSLVASGYRNSYNEQFF. V is TRBV5-1 and J is TRBJ2-1, with TRBD2 identical over 8 bases. The CDR3 is made up of 19 amino acids. Germline V gene lookup returns CDR1 SGHRS and CDR2 YFSETQ. V gave up 0 bases and J gave up 0 bases; unmatched junction bases: 11.

The J gene is TRBJ2-7, the V gene TRBV5-1, with a tentative D call TRBD1 (6 bases). The CDR3 has 13 residues. Germline assignment: CDR1 SGHRS and CDR2 YFSETQ. The germline V and J ends were trimmed by 5 bases and 4 bases, with 13 bases remaining between them. Here the CDR3 DNA reads TGCGCCAGCAGTCAGGGGTCCATGTACGAGCAGTACTTC. Encoded protein: CASSQGSMYEQYF.

The rearrangement uses TRBV24-1 and TRBJ2-5, with 7 bases matching TRBD1. CDR3 length: 14 amino acids. J lost 5 bases, V lost 4 bases, and 6 bases had no gene match. Germline-derived CDR1 and CDR2 are KGHDR and SFDVKD. The chain's CDR3 is CATSDNDREETQYF. CDR3 nucleotide sequence: TGTGCCACCAGTGACAACGACAGGGAGGAGACCCAGTACTTC.

A few counts support this clonotype. A much more abundant neighbour one base away suggests this may be a read error. The rearrangement uses TRBV7-9 and TRBJ2-7, with D unclear. The V and J ends lost 4 bases and 2 bases respectively, with 3 bases between them. CDR3 size: 11 residues. Germline values: CDR1 SEHNR, CDR2 FQNEAQ (reference sequence). CDR3 DNA sequence: TGTGCCAGCAGCTACACCTACGAGCAGTACTTC. It specifies CASSYTYEQYF.

This sequence joins TRBV6-4 and TRBJ2-3; a possible D gene is TRBD2 (5 bases). Trimming removed 3 bases from V and 4 bases from J, with 14 bases in between. The V gene's germline CDR1 is MRHNA and CDR2 SNTAGT. The CDR3 runs to 15 residues. CDR3: CASSDGGLAADTQYF. The CDR3 DNA reads as TGTGCCAGCAGTGATGGTGGGCTAGCTGCAGATACGCAGTATTTT.

The V and J genes are TRBV5-5 and TRBJ1-1; 11 bases line up with TRBD1. Germline loops: CDR1 SGHKS, CDR2 YYEKEE (reference sequence). With 4 bases clipped from V and 9 bases from J, the junction kept 8 bases outside the gene matches. This CDR3 is 14 amino acids long. CDR3 sequence reads: CASSHGQGAGKAFF. For the CDR3, the DNA is TGTGCCAGCAGCCATGGACAGGGGGCTGGAAAAGCTTTCTTT.

This clonotype showed up just a few times. The chain links TRBV6-2 or TRBV6-3 to TRBJ2-7; no firm D call. The CDR3 is made up of 13 amino acids. CDR1 is MNHEY, CDR2 SVGEGT, per germline. V lost 7 bases and J 2 bases, leaving 12 bases between the germline ends. This CDR3 is CASIGRATYEQYV. The DNA for the CDR3 is TGTGCCAGCATCGGCCGGGCAACCTACGAGCAGTACGTC.